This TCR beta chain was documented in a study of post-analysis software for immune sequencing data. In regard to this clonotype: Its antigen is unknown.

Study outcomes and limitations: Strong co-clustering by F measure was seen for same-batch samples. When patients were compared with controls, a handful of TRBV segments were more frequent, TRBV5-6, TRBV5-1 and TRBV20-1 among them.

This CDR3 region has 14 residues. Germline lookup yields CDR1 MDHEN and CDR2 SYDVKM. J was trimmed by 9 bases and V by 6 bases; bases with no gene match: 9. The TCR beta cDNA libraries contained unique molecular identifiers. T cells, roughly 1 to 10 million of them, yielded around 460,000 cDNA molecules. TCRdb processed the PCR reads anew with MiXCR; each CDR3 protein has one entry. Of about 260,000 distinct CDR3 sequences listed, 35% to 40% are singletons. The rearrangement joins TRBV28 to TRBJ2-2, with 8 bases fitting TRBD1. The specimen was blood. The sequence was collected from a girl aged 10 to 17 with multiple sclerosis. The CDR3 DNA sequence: TGTGCCAGCAGCTGGACAGGGAGCATGCGGGAGCTGTTTTTT. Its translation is CASSWTGSMRELFF.